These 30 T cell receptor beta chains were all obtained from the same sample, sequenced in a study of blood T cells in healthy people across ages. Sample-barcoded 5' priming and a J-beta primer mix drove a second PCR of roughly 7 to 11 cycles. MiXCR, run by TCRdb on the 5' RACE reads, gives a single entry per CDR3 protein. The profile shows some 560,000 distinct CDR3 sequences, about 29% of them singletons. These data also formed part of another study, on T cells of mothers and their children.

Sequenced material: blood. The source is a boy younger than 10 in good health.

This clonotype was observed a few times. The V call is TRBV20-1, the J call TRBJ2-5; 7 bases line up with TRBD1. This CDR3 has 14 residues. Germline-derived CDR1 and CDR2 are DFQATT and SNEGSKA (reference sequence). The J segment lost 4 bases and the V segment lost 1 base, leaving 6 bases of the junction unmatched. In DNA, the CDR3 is TGCAGTGCTAGAGGGGTTGACAGGGCAGAGACCCAGTACTTC. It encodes CSARGVDRAETQYF.

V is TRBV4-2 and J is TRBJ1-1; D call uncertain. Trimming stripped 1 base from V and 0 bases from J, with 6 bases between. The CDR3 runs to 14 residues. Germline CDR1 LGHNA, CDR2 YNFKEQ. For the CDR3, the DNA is TGTGCCAGCAGCCAAGCAGCAGTGAACACTGAAGCTTTCTTT. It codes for CASSQAAVNTEAFF.

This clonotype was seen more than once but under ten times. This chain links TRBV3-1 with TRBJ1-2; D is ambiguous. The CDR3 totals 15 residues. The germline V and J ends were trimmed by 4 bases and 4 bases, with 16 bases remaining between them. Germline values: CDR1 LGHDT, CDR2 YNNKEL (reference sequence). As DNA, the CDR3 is TGTGCCAGCAGCCCGCCGGAGGTAGGGCTCTATGGCTACACCTTC. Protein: CASSPPEVGLYGYTF. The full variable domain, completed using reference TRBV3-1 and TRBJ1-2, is DTAVSQTPKYLVTQMGNDKSIKCEQNLGHDTMYWYKQDSKKFLKIMFSYNNKELIINETVPNRFSPKSPDKAHLNLHINSLELGDSAVYFCASSPPEVGLYGYTFGSGTRLTVV.

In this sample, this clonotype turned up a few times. The DNA for the CDR3 is TGCAGCGTTGAAAGGGGCTCCTACAATGAGCAGTTCTTC. Its protein product is CSVERGSYNEQFF. The chain couples TRBV29-1 to TRBJ2-1, with a possible D match to TRBD1 (5 bases). V lost 2 bases and J 0 bases, leaving 5 bases between the germline ends. The CDR3 totals 13 residues. Germline V gene sequence: CDR1 SQVTM, CDR2 ANQGSEA.

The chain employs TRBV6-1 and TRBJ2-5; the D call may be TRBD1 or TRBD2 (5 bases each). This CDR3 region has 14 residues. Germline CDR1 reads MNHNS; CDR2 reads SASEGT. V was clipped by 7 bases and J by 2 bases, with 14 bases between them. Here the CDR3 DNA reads TGTGCCAGCACCGAGGGGCGGTATCAAGAGACCCAGTACTTC. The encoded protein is CASTEGRYQETQYF.

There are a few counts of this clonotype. The CDR3 is CASSLVTAGGDQYF. DNA for the CDR3: TGTGCCAGCAGCTTAGTGACGGCAGGGGGAGACCAGTACTTC. V and J are TRBV7-9 and TRBJ2-7, with TRBD1 matching over 7 bases. Germline assignment: CDR1 SEHNR and CDR2 FQNEAQ (reference sequence). The junction had 10 bases not matched to a gene; V was cut back by 1 base and J by 10 bases. The length of the CDR3 is 14 residues.

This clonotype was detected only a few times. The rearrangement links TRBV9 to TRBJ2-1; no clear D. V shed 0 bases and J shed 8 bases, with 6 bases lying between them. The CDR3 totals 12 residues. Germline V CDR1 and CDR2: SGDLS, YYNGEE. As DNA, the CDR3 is TGTGCCAGCAGCGTAGGCGGCTATGAGCAGTTCTTC. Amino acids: CASSVGGYEQFF.

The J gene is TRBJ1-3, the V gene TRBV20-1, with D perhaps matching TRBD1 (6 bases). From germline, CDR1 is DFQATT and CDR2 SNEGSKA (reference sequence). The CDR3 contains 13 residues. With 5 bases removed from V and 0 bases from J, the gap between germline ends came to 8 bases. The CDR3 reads CSAGDTSGNTIYF. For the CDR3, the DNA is TGCAGTGCTGGGGACACCTCTGGAAACACCATATATTTT.

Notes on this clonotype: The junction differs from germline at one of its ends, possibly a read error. The CDR3 nucleotides are TGCGCCAGCAGCACAAGGACTAGCGGGGGGGTCCCGTTCTTC. It yields the protein CASSTRTSGGVPFF. The chain carries TRBV5-1 and TRBJ2-5, with TRBD2 identical over 15 bases. Germline CDR1 reads SGHRS; CDR2 reads YFSETQ. The CDR3 has 14 amino acids.

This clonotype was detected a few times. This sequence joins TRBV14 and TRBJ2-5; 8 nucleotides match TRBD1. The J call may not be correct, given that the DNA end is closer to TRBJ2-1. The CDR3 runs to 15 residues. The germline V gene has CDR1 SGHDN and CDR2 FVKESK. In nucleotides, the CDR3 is TGTGCCAGCAGCCCAAACCGGGACAGGTACAATGAGCAGTTCTTC. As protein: CASSPNRDRYNEQFF.

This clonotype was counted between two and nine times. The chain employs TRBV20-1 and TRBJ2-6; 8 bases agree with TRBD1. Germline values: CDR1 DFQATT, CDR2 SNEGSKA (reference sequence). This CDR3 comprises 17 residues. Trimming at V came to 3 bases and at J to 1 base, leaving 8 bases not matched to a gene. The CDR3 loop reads CSASQTQGVSGANVLTF. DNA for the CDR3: TGCAGTGCTAGTCAGACACAGGGGGTATCTGGGGCCAACGTCCTGACTTTC.

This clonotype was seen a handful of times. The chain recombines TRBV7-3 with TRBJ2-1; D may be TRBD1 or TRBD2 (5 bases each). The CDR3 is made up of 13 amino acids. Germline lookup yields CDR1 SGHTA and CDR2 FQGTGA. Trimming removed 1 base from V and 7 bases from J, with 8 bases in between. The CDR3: CASSLNWGNEQFF. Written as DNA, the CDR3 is TGTGCCAGCAGCTTAAACTGGGGGAATGAGCAGTTCTTC.

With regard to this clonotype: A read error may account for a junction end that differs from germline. The CDR3 DNA reads TGTACCAGCAGCCAACGCAACAGGGGTGAGACCCAGTACTTC. This encodes CTSSQRNRGETQYF. This rearrangement joins TRBV16 to TRBJ2-1; 7 positions match TRBD1. The J call may be wrong; the DNA end is better matched by TRBJ2-5. This CDR3 comprises 14 residues. Germline V gene lookup returns CDR1 KGHSY and CDR2 FQNENV.

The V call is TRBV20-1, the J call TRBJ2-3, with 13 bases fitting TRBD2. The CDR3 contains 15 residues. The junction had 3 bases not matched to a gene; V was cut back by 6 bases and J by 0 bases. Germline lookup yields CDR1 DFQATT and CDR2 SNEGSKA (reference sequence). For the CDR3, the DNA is TGCAGTGCGGAACTAGCGGGAGGGAGCACAGATACGCAGTATTTT. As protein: CSAELAGGSTDTQYF.

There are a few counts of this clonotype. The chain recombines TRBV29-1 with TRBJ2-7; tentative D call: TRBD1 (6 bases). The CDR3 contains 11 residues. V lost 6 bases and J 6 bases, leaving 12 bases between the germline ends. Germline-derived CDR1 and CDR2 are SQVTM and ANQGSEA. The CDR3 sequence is CSVQDRAEQYF. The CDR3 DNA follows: TGCAGCGTCCAGGACAGAGCCGAGCAGTACTTC.

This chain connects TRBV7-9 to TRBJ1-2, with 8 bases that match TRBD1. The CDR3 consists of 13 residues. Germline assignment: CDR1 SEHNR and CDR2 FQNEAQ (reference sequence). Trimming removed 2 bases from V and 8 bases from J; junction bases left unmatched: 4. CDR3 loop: CASSLPTGEGYTF. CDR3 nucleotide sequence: TGTGCCAGCAGCTTACCGACAGGGGAAGGCTACACCTTC.

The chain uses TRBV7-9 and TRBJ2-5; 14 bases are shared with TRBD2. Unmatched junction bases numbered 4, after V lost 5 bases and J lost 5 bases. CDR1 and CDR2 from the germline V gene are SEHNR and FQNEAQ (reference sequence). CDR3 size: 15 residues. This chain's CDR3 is CASSPRTSGRETQYF. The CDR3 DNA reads TGTGCCAGCAGCCCCCGGACTAGCGGGAGGGAGACCCAGTACTTC. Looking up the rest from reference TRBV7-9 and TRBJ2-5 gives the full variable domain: DTGVSQNPRHKITKRGQNVTFRCDPISEHNRLYWYRQTLGQGPEFLTYFQNEAQLEKSRLLSDRFSAERPKGSFSTLEIQRTEQGDSAMYLCASSPRTSGRETQYFGPGTRLLVL.

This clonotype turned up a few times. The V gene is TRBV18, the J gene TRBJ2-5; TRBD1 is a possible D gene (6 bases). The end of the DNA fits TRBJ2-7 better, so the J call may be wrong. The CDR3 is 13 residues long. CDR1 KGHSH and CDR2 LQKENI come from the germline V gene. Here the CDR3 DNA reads TGTGCCAGCTCAGGCAGGGGATCCTACGAGCAGTACTTC. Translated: CASSGRGSYEQYF.

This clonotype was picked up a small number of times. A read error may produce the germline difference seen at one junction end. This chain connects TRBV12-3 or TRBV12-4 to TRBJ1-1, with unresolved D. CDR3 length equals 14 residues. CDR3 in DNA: TGTGCCAGCAGTTTCGCCCTGGAGGGCGCTGAAGCCTTCTTT. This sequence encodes CASSFALEGAEAFF.

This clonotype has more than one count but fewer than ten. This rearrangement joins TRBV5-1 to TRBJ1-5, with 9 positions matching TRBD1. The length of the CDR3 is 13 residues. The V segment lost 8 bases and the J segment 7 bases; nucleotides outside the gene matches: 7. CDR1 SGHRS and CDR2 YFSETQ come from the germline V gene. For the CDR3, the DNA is TGCGCCAGGCCGACAGGGGGAGACCAGCCCCAGCATTTT. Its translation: CARPTGGDQPQHF.

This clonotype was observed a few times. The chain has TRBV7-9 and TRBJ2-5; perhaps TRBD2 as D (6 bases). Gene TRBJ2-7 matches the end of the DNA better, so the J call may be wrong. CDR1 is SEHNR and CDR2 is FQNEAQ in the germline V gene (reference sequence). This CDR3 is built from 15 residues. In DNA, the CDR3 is TGTGCCAGCAGCTTAGCCCCCGGGACTGACTACGAGCAGTACTTC. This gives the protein CASSLAPGTDYEQYF.

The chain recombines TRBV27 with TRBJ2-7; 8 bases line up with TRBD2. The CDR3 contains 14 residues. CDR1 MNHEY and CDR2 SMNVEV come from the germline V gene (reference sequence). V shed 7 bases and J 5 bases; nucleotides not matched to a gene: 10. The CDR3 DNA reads TGTGCCAGCACCTCCGGGACTAGAATCCACGAGCAGTACTTC. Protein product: CASTSGTRIHEQYF.

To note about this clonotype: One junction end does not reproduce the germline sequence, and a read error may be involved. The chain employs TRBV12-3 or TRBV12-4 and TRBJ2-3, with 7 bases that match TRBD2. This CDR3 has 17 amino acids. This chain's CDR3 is CASSLGPWQRGPDTQYF. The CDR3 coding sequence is TGTGCCAGCAGCTTAGGCCCCTGGCAGCGGGGCCCAGATACGCAGTATTTT.

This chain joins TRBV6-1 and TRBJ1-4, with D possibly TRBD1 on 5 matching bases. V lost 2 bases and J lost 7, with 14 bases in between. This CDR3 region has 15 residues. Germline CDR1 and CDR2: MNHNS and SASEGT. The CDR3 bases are TGTGCCAGCAGTGAAAGGAGCGGGGCCGGTGAAAAACTGTTTTTT. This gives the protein CASSERSGAGEKLFF.

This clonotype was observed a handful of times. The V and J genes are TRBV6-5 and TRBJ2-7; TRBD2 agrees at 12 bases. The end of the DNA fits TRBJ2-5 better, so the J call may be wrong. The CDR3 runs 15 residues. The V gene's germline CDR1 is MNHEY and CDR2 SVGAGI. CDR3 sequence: CASTKTSGGFETQYF. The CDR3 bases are TGTGCCAGCACGAAAACTAGCGGGGGGTTTGAGACCCAGTACTTC.

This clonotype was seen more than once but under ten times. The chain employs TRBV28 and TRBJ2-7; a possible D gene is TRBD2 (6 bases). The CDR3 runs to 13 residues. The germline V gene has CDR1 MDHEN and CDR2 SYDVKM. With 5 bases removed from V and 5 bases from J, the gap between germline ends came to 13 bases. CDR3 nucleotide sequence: TGTGCCAGCAGTCCCCGACCGGGGGACGAGCAGTACTTC. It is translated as CASSPRPGDEQYF.

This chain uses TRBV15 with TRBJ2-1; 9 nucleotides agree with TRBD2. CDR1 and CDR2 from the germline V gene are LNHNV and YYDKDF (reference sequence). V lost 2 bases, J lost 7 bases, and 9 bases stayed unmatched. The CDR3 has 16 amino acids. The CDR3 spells CATSRQGLAPRNEQFF. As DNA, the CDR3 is TGTGCCACCAGCAGACAGGGACTAGCTCCTCGTAATGAGCAGTTCTTC. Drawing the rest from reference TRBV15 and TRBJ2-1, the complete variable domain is DAMVIQNPRYQVTQFGKPVTLSCSQTLNHNVMYWYQQKSSQAPKLLFHYYDKDFNNEADTPDNFQSRRPNTSFCFLDIRSPGLGDTAMYLCATSRQGLAPRNEQFFGPGTRLTVL.

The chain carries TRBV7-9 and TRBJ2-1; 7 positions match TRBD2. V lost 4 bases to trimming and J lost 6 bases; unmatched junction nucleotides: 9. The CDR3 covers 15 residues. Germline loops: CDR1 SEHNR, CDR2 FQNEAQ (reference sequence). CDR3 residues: CASSSLGLAVNEQFF. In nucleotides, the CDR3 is TGTGCCAGCAGCTCCTTGGGGCTAGCGGTCAATGAGCAGTTCTTC.

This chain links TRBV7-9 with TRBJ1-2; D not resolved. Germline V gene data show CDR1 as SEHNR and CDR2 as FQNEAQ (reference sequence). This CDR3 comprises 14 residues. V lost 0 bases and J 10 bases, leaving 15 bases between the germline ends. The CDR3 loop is CASSLALNGQVYTF. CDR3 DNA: TGTGCCAGCAGCTTAGCCCTCAACGGTCAGGTCTACACCTTC.

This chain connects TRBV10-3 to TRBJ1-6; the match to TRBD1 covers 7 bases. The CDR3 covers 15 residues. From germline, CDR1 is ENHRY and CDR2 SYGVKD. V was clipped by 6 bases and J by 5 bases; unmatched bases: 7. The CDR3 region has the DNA TGTGCCATCAGGGGCACCGGGACAGATAATTCACCCCTCCACTTT. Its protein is CAIRGTGTDNSPLHF.